This T cell receptor beta chain was recovered during a study of cytomegalovirus exposure and HLA in healthy donors. The V end was cut by 2 bases, the J end by 9 bases, with 15 bases between. In germline, CDR1 is SGHAT, CDR2 FQNNGV. The CDR3 runs 14 residues. The repertoire was sequenced with immunoSEQ multiplex PCR; TCRdb's copy has only in-frame clones and lacks some. The table shows 100,000 to 150,000 clones, with about nine tenths occurring only once. Only one count was recorded for this clone. Its target is not known. General study findings and limits: The study listed roughly 150 cytomegalovirus-associated TCR beta chains.

The sequenced sample was PBMCs. The genes are TRBV11-2 and TRBJ2-3; D remains ambiguous. This sequence was found in a woman in her late teens or twenties in good health and CMV-seronegative. The DNA for the CDR3 is TGTGCCAGCAGCTTATCCCCGAACCAGTTAACGCAGTATTTT. This codes for CASSLSPNQLTQYF.